The rows below give T cell receptor beta chains drawn from one sample of a study of T cell responses to AZD1222 COVID-19 vaccine. Clones were sequenced by immunoSEQ multiplex PCR, and TCRdb holds only the in-frame ones, with some missing. The table has under 200,000 clones, around 94% seen once; the top ten hold approximately 0.6%. The material was peripheral blood, obtained on day 0 of AZD1222 vaccination. These receptors all come from an adult in good health. CDR3s include the opening cysteine and the closing phenylalanine or tryptophan. The D gene is left open where the match is weak. Some rows mark clone size as missing; the rest say once, few, many or name a class of expanded clone.

v_call	d_call	j_call	clone_size	cdr3_aa	cdr3_nt
TRBV3-1/TRBV3-2	NA	TRBJ2-1	NA	CASRLGAGSSYNEQFF	TGTGCCAGCAGACTAGGGGCGGGCAGCTCCTACAATGAGCAGTTCTTC
TRBV12-5	NA	TRBJ1-5	once	CASGPIPQTNQPQHF	TGTGCTAGTGGCCCTATCCCGCAGACCAATCAGCCCCAGCATTTT
TRBV5-4	NA	TRBJ2-1	NA	CASSLDLVGEQFF	TGTGCCAGCAGCTTGGATCTGGTTGGTGAGCAGTTCTTC
TRBV29-1	NA	TRBJ1-2	NA	CSVGSQLNYGYTF	TGCAGCGTGGGTTCACAGCTTAACTATGGCTACACCTTC
TRBV9	TRBD2	TRBJ2-2	NA	CASSRRLAGGLGELFF	TGTGCCAGCAGCCGCCGACTAGCGGGAGGGCTCGGGGAGCTGTTTTTT
TRBV5-5	NA	TRBJ1-5	NA	CASSPDGSQQPQHF	TGTGCCAGCAGCCCGGACGGATCACAACAGCCCCAGCATTTT
TRBV2	NA	TRBJ1-2	NA	CASSEAAPGRKRGYTF	TGTGCCAGCAGTGAAGCTGCGCCGGGACGGAAACGTGGCTACACCTTC
TRBV13	TRBD1	TRBJ1-5	NA	CASSLSGTEHSNQPQHF	TGTGCCAGCAGCCTCAGCGGGACAGAACATAGCAATCAGCCCCAGCATTTT
TRBV19	TRBD2	TRBJ2-2	once	CASSIVGLAEDGELFF	TGTGCCAGTAGTATAGTAGGACTAGCCGAAGACGGGGAGCTGTTTTTT
TRBV5-4	TRBD1	TRBJ1-1	NA	CASSEDRVKRGYAEAFF	TGTGCCAGCAGCGAAGACAGGGTTAAACGGGGATATGCTGAAGCTTTCTTT
TRBV28	TRBD1	TRBJ1-1	NA	CASSLLPTGMETEAFF	TGTGCCAGCAGCTTATTACCGACAGGGATGGAGACTGAAGCTTTCTTT
TRBV6-1	NA	TRBJ2-1	NA	CASSEAESNEQFF	TGTGCCAGCAGTGAAGCCGAGTCCAATGAGCAGTTCTTC
TRBV5-4	NA	TRBJ1-2	once	CASSLVPAGLGGYGYTF	TGTGCCAGCAGCTTGGTACCAGCGGGGCTAGGGGGATATGGCTACACCTTC
TRBV30	TRBD2	TRBJ2-1	NA	CAWEPRERYNEQFF	TGTGCCTGGGAACCGCGGGAGCGCTACAATGAGCAGTTCTTC
TRBV19	NA	TRBJ1-1	NA	CASSIDRETEAFF	TGTGCCAGTAGTATAGACAGGGAAACTGAAGCTTTCTTT
TRBV30	NA	TRBJ1-2	once	CAWSSPQGNYGGYTF	TGTGCCTGGAGTTCCCCACAGGGAAACTATGGTGGATACACCTTC
TRBV27	NA	TRBJ1-1	NA	CASSFRGSHTEAFF	TGTGCCAGCAGTTTTAGGGGATCGCACACTGAAGCTTTCTTT
TRBV3-1/TRBV3-2	NA	TRBJ2-7	NA	CASSQGVTTYEQYF	TGTGCCAGCAGCCAAGGTGTGACTACCTACGAGCAGTACTTC
TRBV19	TRBD1	TRBJ1-2	NA	CASSSRDRSNYGYTF	TGTGCCAGTAGTTCCCGGGACAGAAGTAACTATGGCTACACCTTC
TRBV5-4	NA	TRBJ1-2	NA	CASSLNTGSASGYTF	TGTGCCAGCAGCTTAAACACAGGATCCGCCAGTGGCTACACCTTC
TRBV28	NA	TRBJ1-2	NA	CASSISTNYGYTF	TGTGCCAGCAGTATCTCAACTAACTATGGCTACACCTTC
TRBV3-1/TRBV3-2	NA	TRBJ1-2	NA	CASSPAGTKNYGYTF	TGTGCCAGCAGTCCGGCCGGGACAAAGAACTATGGCTACACCTTC
TRBV29-1	NA	TRBJ2-1	NA	CSVEGFGGGEQFF	TGCAGCGTTGAGGGATTTGGGGGCGGGGAGCAGTTCTTC
TRBV6-5	NA	TRBJ2-1	NA	CASSYGRNNEQFF	TGTGCCAGCAGTTATGGGCGCAACAATGAGCAGTTCTTC
TRBV18	NA	TRBJ1-1	NA	CASSPKVPGSVGNTEAFF	TGTGCCAGCTCACCAAAAGTCCCAGGGTCTGTCGGGAACACTGAAGCTTTCTTT
TRBV24-1	NA	TRBJ1-3	NA	CATSDSGQIGNTIYF	TGTGCCACCAGTGACTCCGGACAGATTGGAAACACCATATATTTT
TRBV30	NA	TRBJ2-2	NA	CAWSLGPRGTGNTGELFF	TGTGCCTGGAGTCTTGGGCCCCGGGGGACGGGGAACACCGGGGAGCTGTTTTTT
TRBV5-1	NA	TRBJ2-1	NA	CASTSKSGQGFNEQFF	TGCGCCAGCACCAGTAAATCTGGCCAAGGTTTCAATGAGCAGTTCTTC
TRBV5-4	NA	TRBJ2-2	NA	CASSGGNRRGGTGELFF	TGTGCCAGCAGCGGAGGGAATCGCCGAGGGGGCACCGGGGAGCTGTTTTTT
TRBV5-4	NA	TRBJ2-3	NA	CASSPGNPNTDTQYF	TGTGCCAGCAGTCCAGGGAACCCCAACACAGATACGCAGTATTTT
TRBV11-2	NA	TRBJ1-1	once	CASSLEPDWYEAFF	TGTGCCAGCAGCTTAGAACCCGACTGGTATGAAGCTTTCTTT
TRBV11-1	NA	TRBJ1-2	NA	CASSLYRAKGDGYTF	TGTGCCAGCAGCTTATACAGGGCAAAAGGGGATGGCTACACCTTC
TRBV7-9	NA	TRBJ1-1	NA	CASSPGRLNTEAFF	TGTGCCAGCAGCCCGGGACGGCTGAACACTGAAGCTTTCTTT
TRBV6-4	NA	TRBJ2-2	NA	CASSDRGTGELFF	TGTGCCAGCAGTGACAGGGGCACCGGGGAGCTGTTTTTT
TRBV6-5	TRBD1	TRBJ2-7	NA	CASNRGRQAYEQYF	TGTGCCAGCAACAGGGGCCGCCAAGCCTACGAGCAGTACTTC
TRBV27	NA	TRBJ1-6	NA	CASSLSLRRGNSPLHF	TGTGCCAGCAGTTTAAGTTTACGTCGGGGGAATTCACCCCTCCACTTT
TRBV2	NA	TRBJ2-1	NA	CASSERGAEALGEQFF	TGTGCCAGCAGTGAAAGGGGAGCGGAGGCCCTCGGTGAGCAGTTCTTC
TRBV11-1	NA	TRBJ2-7	NA	CASSLVPKASYEQYF	TGTGCCAGCAGCTTGGTGCCGAAAGCCTCCTACGAGCAGTACTTC
TRBV12-5	TRBD2	TRBJ2-7	NA	CASGRRPGKTGLGSFEQYF	TGTGCTAGTGGTCGGAGACCGGGAAAAACGGGACTAGGAAGCTTCGAGCAGTACTTC
TRBV4-1	NA	TRBJ2-1	once	CASSPGASLSYNEQFF	TGCGCCAGCAGCCCAGGCGCTAGCCTTTCCTACAATGAGCAGTTCTTC
TRBV2	NA	TRBJ1-6	NA	CASSPEFGSSPLHF	TGTGCCAGCAGCCCCGAATTCGGTTCTTCACCCCTCCACTTT
TRBV11-2	NA	TRBJ2-1	NA	CASSPVVGEQFF	TGTGCCAGCAGCCCCGTGGTGGGTGAGCAGTTCTTC
TRBV10-3	TRBD2	TRBJ2-3	once	CATAARQALAGGPGDTQYF	TGTGCCACCGCCGCACGCCAGGCTCTAGCGGGAGGGCCAGGGGATACGCAGTATTTT
TRBV19	NA	TRBJ1-5	few	CASSIGGGTSYSNQPQHF	TGTGCCAGTAGTATAGGGGGGGGGACCTCATATAGCAATCAGCCCCAGCATTTT
TRBV29-1	NA	TRBJ2-2	NA	CSVEGDTNTGELFF	TGCAGCGTTGAAGGTGACACAAACACCGGGGAGCTGTTTTTT
TRBV9	NA	TRBJ2-3	NA	CASSVASQADTQYF	TGTGCCAGCAGCGTAGCTTCCCAGGCAGATACGCAGTATTTT
TRBV6-1	NA	TRBJ1-1	NA	CASSEQEANTEAFF	TGTGCCAGCAGTGAACAGGAAGCGAACACTGAAGCTTTCTTT
TRBV6-4	NA	TRBJ2-1	NA	CASSYSSGNEQFF	TGTGCCAGCTCTTACTCCTCTGGCAATGAGCAGTTCTTC
TRBV6-4	NA	TRBJ1-1	once	CASSDFQGTEAFF	TGTGCCAGCAGTGACTTTCAGGGGACTGAAGCTTTCTTT
TRBV12-5	TRBD1	TRBJ1-4	NA	CASGHPRTGLKLFF	TGTGCTAGTGGTCACCCCCGGACAGGTTTGAAACTGTTTTTT
TRBV6-1	NA	TRBJ1-2	NA	CASSEQLTRGYGYTF	TGTGCCAGCAGTGAACAGTTAACGCGAGGGTATGGCTACACCTTC
TRBV18	TRBD1	TRBJ1-2	NA	CASSFPGQLYYGYTF	TGTGCCAGCTCATTCCCGGGACAGCTATACTATGGCTACACCTTC
TRBV6-2/TRBV6-3	NA	TRBJ2-3	NA	CASCFGATDTQYF	TGTGCCAGCTGTTTTGGGGCCACAGATACGCAGTATTTT
TRBV18	NA	TRBJ2-7	NA	CASSPDRMTPEQYF	TGTGCCAGCTCACCGGACAGAATGACGCCCGAGCAGTACTTC
TRBV10-3	NA	TRBJ2-1	NA	CAISDGSGEQFF	TGTGCCATCAGTGACGGGTCTGGAGAGCAGTTCTTC